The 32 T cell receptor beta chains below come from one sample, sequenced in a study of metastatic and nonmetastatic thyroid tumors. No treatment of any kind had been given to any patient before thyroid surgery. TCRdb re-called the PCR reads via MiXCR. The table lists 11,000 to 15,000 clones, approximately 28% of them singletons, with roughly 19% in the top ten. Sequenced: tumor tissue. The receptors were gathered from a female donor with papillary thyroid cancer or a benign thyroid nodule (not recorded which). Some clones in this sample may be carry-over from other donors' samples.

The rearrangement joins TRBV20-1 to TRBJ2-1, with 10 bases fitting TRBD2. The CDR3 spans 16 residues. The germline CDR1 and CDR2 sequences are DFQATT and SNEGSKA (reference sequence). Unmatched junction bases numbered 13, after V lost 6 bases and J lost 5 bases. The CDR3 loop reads CSAPRGAGGPDNEQFF. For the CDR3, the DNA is TGCAGTGCCCCAAGGGGAGCGGGAGGGCCGGACAATGAGCAGTTCTTC.

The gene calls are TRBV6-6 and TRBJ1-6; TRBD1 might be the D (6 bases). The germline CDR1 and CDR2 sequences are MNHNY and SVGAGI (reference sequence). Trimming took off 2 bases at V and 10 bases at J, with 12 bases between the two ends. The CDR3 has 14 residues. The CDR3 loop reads CASSYVGARSPLHF. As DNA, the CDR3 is TGTGCCAGCAGTTACGTGGGGGCGCGGTCACCCCTCCACTTT.

The CDR3: CSVRDRGSFYTF. DNA of the CDR3: TGCAGTGTGAGGGACAGGGGTTCGTTCTACACCTTC. The chain links TRBV20-1 to TRBJ1-2, with 10 bases identical to TRBD1. The ends lost 7 bases at V and 10 bases at J; junction bases unmatched: 9. The CDR3 loop spans 12 amino acids. Germline-derived CDR1 and CDR2 are DFQATT and SNEGSKA (reference sequence).

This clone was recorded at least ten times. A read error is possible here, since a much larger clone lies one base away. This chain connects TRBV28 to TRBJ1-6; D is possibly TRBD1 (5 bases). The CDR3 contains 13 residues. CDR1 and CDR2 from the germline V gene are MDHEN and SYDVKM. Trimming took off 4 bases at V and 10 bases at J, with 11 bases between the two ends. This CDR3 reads CASSSRGLSPLHF. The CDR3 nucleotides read TGTGCCAGCAGTTCCCGGGGACTCTCACCCCTCCACTTT.

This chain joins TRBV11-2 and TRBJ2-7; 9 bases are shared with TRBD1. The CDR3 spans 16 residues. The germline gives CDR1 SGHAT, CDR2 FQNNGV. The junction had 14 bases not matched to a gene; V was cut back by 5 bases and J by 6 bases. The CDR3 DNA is TGTGCCAGCAGCCTACTAAGGGGACAGGGAGGCCGCGAGCAGTACTTC. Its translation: CASSLLRGQGGREQYF.

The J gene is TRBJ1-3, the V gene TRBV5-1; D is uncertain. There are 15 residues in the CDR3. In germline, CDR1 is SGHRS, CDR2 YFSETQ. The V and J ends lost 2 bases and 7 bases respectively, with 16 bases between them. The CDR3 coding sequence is TGCGCCAGCAGCTTTGACACAACTACCTGGAACACCATATATTTT. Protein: CASSFDTTTWNTIYF. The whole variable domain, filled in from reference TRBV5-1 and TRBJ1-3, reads KAGVTQTPRYLIKTRGQQVTLSCSPISGHRSVSWYQQTPGQGLQFLFEYFSETQRNKGNFPGRFSGRQFSNSRSEMNVSTLELGDSALYLCASSFDTTTWNTIYFGEGSWLTVV.

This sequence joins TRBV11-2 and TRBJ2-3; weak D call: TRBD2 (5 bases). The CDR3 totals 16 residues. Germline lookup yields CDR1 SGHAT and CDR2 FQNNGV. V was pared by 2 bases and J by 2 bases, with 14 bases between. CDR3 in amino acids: CASSLSLRVYTDTQYF. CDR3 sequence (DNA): TGTGCCAGCAGCTTAAGTTTGCGGGTCTACACAGATACGCAGTATTTT.

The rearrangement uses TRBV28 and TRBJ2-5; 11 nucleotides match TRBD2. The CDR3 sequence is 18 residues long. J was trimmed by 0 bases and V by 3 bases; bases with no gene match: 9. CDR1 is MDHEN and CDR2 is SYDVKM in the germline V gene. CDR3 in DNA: TGTGCCAGCAGTTTTAGTACTAGCGGGGGCCCGTACCAAGAGACCCAGTACTTC. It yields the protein CASSFSTSGGPYQETQYF.

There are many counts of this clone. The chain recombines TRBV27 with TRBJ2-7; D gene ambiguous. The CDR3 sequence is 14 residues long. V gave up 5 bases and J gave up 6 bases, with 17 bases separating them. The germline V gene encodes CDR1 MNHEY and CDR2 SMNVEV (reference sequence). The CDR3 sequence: CASSQTGPRGEQYF. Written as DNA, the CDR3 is TGTGCCAGCAGTCAGACCGGACCTCGAGGCGAGCAGTACTTC.

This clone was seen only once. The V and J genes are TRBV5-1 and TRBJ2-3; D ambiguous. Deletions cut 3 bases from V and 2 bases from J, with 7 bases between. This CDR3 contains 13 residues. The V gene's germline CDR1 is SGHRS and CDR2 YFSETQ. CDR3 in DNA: TGCGCCAGCAGCTGGGCGGCCACAGATACGCAGTATTTT. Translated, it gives CASSWAATDTQYF.

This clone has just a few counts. CDR3: CASRGQGANTEAFF. The DNA for the CDR3 is TGTGCCAGCAGAGGGCAGGGGGCAAACACTGAAGCTTTCTTT. The V gene is TRBV25-1, the J gene TRBJ1-1; 8 bases align to TRBD1. The CDR3 extends over 14 amino acids. Looked up from germline, CDR1 is MGHDK and CDR2 is SYGVNS. The junction had 5 bases not matched to a gene; V was cut back by 6 bases and J by 2 bases.

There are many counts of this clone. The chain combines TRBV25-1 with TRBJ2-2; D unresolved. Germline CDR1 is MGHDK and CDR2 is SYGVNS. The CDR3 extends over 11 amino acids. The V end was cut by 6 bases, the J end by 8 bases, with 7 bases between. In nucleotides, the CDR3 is TGTGCCAGCAGCGGTGGGGGGGAGCTGTTTTTT. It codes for CASSGGGELFF.

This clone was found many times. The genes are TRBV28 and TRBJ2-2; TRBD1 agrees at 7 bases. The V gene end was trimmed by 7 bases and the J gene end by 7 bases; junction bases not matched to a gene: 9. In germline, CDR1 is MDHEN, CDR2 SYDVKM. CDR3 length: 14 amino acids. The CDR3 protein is CASKPQGRNGELFF. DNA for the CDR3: TGTGCCAGCAAGCCACAGGGGCGGAACGGGGAGCTGTTTTTT. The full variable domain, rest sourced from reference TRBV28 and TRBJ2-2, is DVKVTQSSRYLVKRTGEKVFLECVQDMDHENMFWYRQDPGLGLRLIYFSYDVKMKEKGDIPEGYSVSREKKERFSLILESASTNQTSMYLCASKPQGRNGELFFGEGSRLTVL.

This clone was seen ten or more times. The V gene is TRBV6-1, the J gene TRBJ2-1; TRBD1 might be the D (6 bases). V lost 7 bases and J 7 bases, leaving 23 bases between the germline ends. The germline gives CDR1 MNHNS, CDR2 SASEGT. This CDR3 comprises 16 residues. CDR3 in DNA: TGTGCCAGCACTCCTGTCGACAGGCCTTGGGGGAATGAGCAGTTCTTC. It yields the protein CASTPVDRPWGNEQFF.

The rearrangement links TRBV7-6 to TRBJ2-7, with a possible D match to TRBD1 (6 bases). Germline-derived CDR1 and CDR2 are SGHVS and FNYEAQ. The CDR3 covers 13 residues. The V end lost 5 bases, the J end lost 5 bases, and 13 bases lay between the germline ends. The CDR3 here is CASSPLDRHEQYF. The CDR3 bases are TGTGCCAGCAGCCCTTTGGACAGACACGAGCAGTACTTC.

CDR3 sequence reads: CSGVSGSGSSYNEQFF. The CDR3 DNA sequence: TGCAGTGGGGTTAGCGGGAGTGGTAGCTCCTACAATGAGCAGTTCTTC. The chain combines TRBV20-1 with TRBJ2-1, with 9 bases lining up with TRBD2. Trimming removed 7 bases from V and 0 bases from J; junction bases left unmatched: 10. The CDR3 totals 16 residues. Germline CDR1 reads DFQATT; CDR2 reads SNEGSKA (reference sequence).

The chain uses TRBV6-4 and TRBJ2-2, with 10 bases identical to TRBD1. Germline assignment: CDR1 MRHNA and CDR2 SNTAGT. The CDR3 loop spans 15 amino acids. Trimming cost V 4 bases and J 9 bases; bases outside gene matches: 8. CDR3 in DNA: TGTGCCAGCAGTGCCGAGACAGGGGGCTTTCGGGAGCTGTTTTTT. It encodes CASSAETGGFRELFF.

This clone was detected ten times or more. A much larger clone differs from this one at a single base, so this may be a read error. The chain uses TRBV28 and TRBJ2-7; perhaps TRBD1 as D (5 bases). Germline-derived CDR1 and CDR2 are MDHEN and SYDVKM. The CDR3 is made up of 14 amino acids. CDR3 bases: TGTGCCGGCAGTGGCTGGGGCCAATCCTACGAGCAGTACTTC. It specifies CAGSGWGQSYEQYF.

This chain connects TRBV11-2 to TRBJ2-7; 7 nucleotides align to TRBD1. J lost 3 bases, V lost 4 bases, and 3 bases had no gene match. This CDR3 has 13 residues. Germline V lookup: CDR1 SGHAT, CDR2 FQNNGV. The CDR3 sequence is CASSSDRNYEQYF. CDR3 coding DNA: TGTGCCAGCAGCTCGGACAGGAACTACGAGCAGTACTTC.

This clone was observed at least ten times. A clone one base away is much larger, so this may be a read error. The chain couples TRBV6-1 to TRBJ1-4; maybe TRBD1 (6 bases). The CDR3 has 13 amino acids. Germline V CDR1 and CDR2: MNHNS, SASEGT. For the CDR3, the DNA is TGTGCCAGCAGTCGACGACAGGCAGAAAGACTGTTTTTT. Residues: CASSRRQAERLFF.

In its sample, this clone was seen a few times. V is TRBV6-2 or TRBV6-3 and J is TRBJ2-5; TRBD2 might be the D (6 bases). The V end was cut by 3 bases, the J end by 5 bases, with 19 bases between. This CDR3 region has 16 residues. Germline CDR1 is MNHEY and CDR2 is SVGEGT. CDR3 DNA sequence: TGTGCCAGCAGTTATTCTGCGGGGTATGGGGCTGAGACCCAGTACTTC. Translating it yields CASSYSAGYGAETQYF.

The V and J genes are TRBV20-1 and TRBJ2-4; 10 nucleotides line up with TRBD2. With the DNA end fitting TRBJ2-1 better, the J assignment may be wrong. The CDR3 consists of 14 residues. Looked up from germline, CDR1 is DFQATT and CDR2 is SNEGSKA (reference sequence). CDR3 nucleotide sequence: TGCAGTGCTAGCGGGAGCGGGAGGGCCGCTGAGCAGTTCTTC. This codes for CSASGSGRAAEQFF.

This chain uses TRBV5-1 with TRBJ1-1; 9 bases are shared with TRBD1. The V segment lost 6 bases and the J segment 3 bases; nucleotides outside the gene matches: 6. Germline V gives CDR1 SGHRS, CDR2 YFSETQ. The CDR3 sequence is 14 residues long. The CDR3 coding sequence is TGCGCCAGCAAGTTCCGGACAGGGGACACTGAAGCTTTCTTT. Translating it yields CASKFRTGDTEAFF.

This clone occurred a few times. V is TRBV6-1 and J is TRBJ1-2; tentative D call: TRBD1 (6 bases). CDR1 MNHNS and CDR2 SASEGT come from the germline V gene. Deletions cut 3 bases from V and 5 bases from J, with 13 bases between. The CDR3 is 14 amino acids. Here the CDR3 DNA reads TGTGCCAGCAGTGAGGGGGGCACGGGTTATGGCTACACCTTC. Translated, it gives CASSEGGTGYGYTF.

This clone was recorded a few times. The CDR3 spells CATSDPATGGKDTQYF. The CDR3 DNA follows: TGTGCCACCAGTGATCCAGCGACAGGGGGCAAAGATACGCAGTATTTT. The chain carries TRBV24-1 and TRBJ2-3; 10 nucleotides line up with TRBD1. Trimming at V came to 3 bases and at J to 5 bases, leaving 7 bases not matched to a gene. The CDR3 sequence is 16 residues long. CDR1 KGHDR and CDR2 SFDVKD come from the germline V gene.

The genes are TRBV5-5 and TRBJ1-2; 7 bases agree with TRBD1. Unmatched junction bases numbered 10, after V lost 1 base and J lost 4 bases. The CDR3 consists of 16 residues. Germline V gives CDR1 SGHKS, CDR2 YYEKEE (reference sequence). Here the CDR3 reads CASSLLWDSSLYGYTF. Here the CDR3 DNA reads TGTGCCAGCAGCTTGCTGTGGGACAGTTCTCTCTATGGCTACACCTTC. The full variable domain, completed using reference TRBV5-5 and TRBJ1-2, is DAGVTQSPTHLIKTRGQQVTLRCSPISGHKSVSWYQQVLGQGPQFIFQYYEKEERGRGNFPDRFSARQFPNYSSELNVNALLLGDSALYLCASSLLWDSSLYGYTFGSGTRLTVV.

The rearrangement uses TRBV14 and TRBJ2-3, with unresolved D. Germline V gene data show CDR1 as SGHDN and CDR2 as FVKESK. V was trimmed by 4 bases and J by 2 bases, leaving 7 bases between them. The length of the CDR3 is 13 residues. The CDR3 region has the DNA TGTGCCAGCAGCCCAGGAACCACAGATACGCAGTATTTT. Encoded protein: CASSPGTTDTQYF.

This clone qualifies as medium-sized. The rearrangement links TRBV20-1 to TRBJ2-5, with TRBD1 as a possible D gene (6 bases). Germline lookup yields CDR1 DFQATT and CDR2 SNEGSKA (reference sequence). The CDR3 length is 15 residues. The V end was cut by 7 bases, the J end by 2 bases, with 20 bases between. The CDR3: CSVTGIIVSQETQYF. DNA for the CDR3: TGCAGTGTAACAGGGATCATTGTTTCGCAAGAGACCCAGTACTTC.

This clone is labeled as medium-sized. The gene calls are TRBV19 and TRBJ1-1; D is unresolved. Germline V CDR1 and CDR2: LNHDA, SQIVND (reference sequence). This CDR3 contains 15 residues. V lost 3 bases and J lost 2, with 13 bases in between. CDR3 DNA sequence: TGTGCCAGTAGTATTGCCGTATCTGCTAACACTGAAGCTTTCTTT. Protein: CASSIAVSANTEAFF.

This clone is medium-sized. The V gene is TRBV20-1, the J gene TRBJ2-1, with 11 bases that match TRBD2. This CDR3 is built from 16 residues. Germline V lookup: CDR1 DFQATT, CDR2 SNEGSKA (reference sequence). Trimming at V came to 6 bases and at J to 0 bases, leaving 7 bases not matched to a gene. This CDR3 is CSAPTSGGSSYNEQFF. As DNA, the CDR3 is TGCAGTGCCCCTACTAGCGGGGGAAGCTCCTACAATGAGCAGTTCTTC.

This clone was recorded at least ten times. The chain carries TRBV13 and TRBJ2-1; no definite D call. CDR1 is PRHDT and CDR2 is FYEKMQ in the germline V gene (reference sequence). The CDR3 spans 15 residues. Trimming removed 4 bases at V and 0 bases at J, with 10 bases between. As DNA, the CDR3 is TGTGCCAGCAGCTCGGAACCAAGCTCCTACAATGAGCAGTTCTTC. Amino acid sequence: CASSSEPSSYNEQFF.

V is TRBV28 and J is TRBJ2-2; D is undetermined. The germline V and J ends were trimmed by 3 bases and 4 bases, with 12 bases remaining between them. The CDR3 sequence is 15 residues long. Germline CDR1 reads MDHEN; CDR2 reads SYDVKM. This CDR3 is CASSFGDIITGELFF. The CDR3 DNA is TGTGCCAGCAGTTTTGGAGACATAATCACCGGGGAGCTGTTTTTT.